A single sample is the source of the 24 T cell receptor beta chains below, sequenced in a study of radiotherapy plus CTLA-4 blockade in lung cancer. Sequenced by immunoSEQ multiplex PCR; TCRdb stores in-frame clones only, minus some. This table has approximately 97,000 clones, roughly 85% appearing once. The input for sequencing was peripheral blood, taken from a patient treated with radiotherapy plus ipilimumab. The receptors were gathered from a human donor with non-small cell lung cancer who had stable disease on radiotherapy plus ipilimumab.

This chain links TRBV20-1 with TRBJ1-1; D is unresolved. The CDR3 totals 11 residues. Trimming cost V 6 bases and J 6 bases, with 11 bases left between them. Germline-derived CDR1 and CDR2 are DFQATT and SNEGSKA (reference sequence). CDR3 in amino acids: CSAPHRSEAFF. As DNA, the CDR3 is TGCAGTGCCCCCCATAGGTCTGAAGCTTTCTTT.

The chain recombines TRBV27 with TRBJ1-1; D is unclear. Germline CDR1 and CDR2: MNHEY and SMNVEV (reference sequence). V lost 3 bases to trimming and J lost 3 bases, with 20 bases between them. The CDR3 has 17 residues. CDR3 DNA sequence: TGTGCCAGCAGTTTTCGGGCTCCCTTTCTAGTCGACACTGAAGCTTTCTTT. Protein sequence: CASSFRAPFLVDTEAFF.

The chain uses TRBV30 and TRBJ1-1; 7 positions match TRBD1. CDR1 GTSNPN and CDR2 SVGIG come from the germline V gene (reference sequence). The CDR3 length is 13 residues. Trimming took 7 bases from V and 0 from J; bases not matched to a gene: 5. Written as DNA, the CDR3 is TGTGCCTCCCAGGGGGTGGTGAACACTGAAGCTTTCTTT. Translating gives CASQGVVNTEAFF.

The chain couples TRBV28 to TRBJ1-1; D not resolved. Germline V gene lookup returns CDR1 MDHEN and CDR2 SYDVKM. With 2 bases removed from V and 0 bases from J, the gap between germline ends came to 7 bases. The CDR3 length is 14 residues. The CDR3 sequence: CASSLPSMNTEAFF. The DNA for the CDR3 is TGTGCCAGCAGTTTACCCTCCATGAACACTGAAGCTTTCTTT.

The gene calls are TRBV30 and TRBJ1-3; D uncertain. V lost 0 bases and J lost 2, with 11 bases in between. Germline CDR1 is GTSNPN and CDR2 is SVGIG (reference sequence). The CDR3 length is 15 residues. The CDR3 protein is CAWSVLGSAGNTIYF. CDR3 in DNA: TGTGCCTGGAGTGTACTGGGATCTGCTGGAAACACCATATATTTT. Based on the CDR3 plus reference TRBV30 and TRBJ1-3, the full variable domain is SQTIHQWPATLVQPVGSPLSLECTVEGTSNPNLYWYRQAAGRGLQLLFYSVGIGQISSEVPQNLSASRPQDRQFILSSKKLLLSDSGFYLCAWSVLGSAGNTIYFGEGSWLTVV.

V usage is TRBV6-5 and J usage is TRBJ2-7, with D unclear. Looked up from germline, CDR1 is MNHEY and CDR2 is SVGAGI. V was clipped by 5 bases and J by 1 base, with 9 bases between them. This CDR3 contains 13 residues. DNA of the CDR3: TGTGCCAGCAGTGAGGCCCCTTCCTACGAGCAGTACTTC. It codes for CASSEAPSYEQYF.

This chain connects TRBV6-1 to TRBJ1-3; D is uncertain. The CDR3 loop spans 13 amino acids. Germline V gene lookup returns CDR1 MNHNS and CDR2 SASEGT. V was shortened by 4 bases and J by 4 bases, with 8 bases between the two germline ends. The CDR3 reads CASSVDMGNTIYF. The CDR3 bases are TGTGCCAGCAGTGTAGACATGGGAAACACCATATATTTT.

A few counts support this clone. The V and J genes are TRBV7-9 and TRBJ1-1; 7 positions match TRBD1. V shed 2 bases and J 0 bases; nucleotides not matched to a gene: 0. Germline-derived CDR1 and CDR2 are SEHNR and FQNEAQ (reference sequence). The CDR3 is 14 residues long. The CDR3 protein is CASSLTGVNTEAFF. CDR3 bases: TGTGCCAGCAGCTTAACAGGGGTGAACACTGAAGCTTTCTTT.

The chain is built from TRBV14 and TRBJ2-1; D may be TRBD2 (6 bases). Germline V gives CDR1 SGHDN, CDR2 FVKESK. The germline V and J ends were trimmed by 0 bases and 1 base, with 7 bases remaining between them. The CDR3 totals 15 residues. CDR3 protein: CASSQEEGSYNEQFF. The CDR3 DNA follows: TGTGCCAGCAGCCAAGAGGAGGGATCCTACAATGAGCAGTTCTTC.

V usage is TRBV29-1 and J usage is TRBJ2-3; D unclear. The V gene's germline CDR1 is SQVTM and CDR2 ANQGSEA. The CDR3 totals 12 residues. Trimming left V 6 bases short and J 5 bases short, with 12 bases between. The CDR3 coding sequence is TGCAGCGTGTACCGGGTTGGAGATACGCAGTATTTT. Translating it yields CSVYRVGDTQYF.

The chain combines TRBV7-8 with TRBJ2-3, with D tentatively TRBD2 (6 bases). CDR3 length: 14 amino acids. In germline, CDR1 is SGHVS, CDR2 FQNEAQ. The V and J ends lost 5 bases and 5 bases respectively, with 14 bases between them. The CDR3 reads CASSLGGPRDTQYF. Written as DNA, the CDR3 is TGTGCCAGCAGCCTAGGAGGGCCCCGAGATACGCAGTATTTT.

This clone occurred a few times. The chain has TRBV4-1 and TRBJ1-3; the D gene is possibly TRBD1 (6 bases). The CDR3 spans 17 residues. Per germline, CDR1 MGHRA and CDR2 YSYEKL. Deletions cut 0 bases from V and 0 bases from J, with 12 bases between. In DNA, the CDR3 is TGCGCCAGCAGCCAAGAGGGACACGGAAACTCTGGAAACACCATATATTTT. This codes for CASSQEGHGNSGNTIYF.

The chain links TRBV18 to TRBJ2-5, with TRBD2 identical over 7 bases. Germline-derived CDR1 and CDR2 are KGHSH and LQKENI. The V gene end was trimmed by 0 bases and the J gene end by 2 bases; junction bases not matched to a gene: 6. The CDR3 consists of 16 residues. As DNA, the CDR3 is TGTGCCAGCTCACCACCCCACGGGAGGCGGCAAGAGACCCAGTACTTC. Protein: CASSPPHGRRQETQYF.

V and J are TRBV7-9 and TRBJ2-1, with 12 bases identical to TRBD2. CDR3 length: 16 residues. Unmatched junction bases numbered 5, after V lost 5 bases and J lost 3 bases. The germline V gene encodes CDR1 SEHNR and CDR2 FQNEAQ (reference sequence). The CDR3 region is CASSPGLAGNYNEQFF. CDR3 sequence (DNA): TGTGCCAGCAGCCCGGGACTAGCGGGTAACTACAATGAGCAGTTCTTC.

The rearrangement uses TRBV27 and TRBJ2-1; TRBD2 agrees at 7 bases. J was trimmed by 8 bases and V by 6 bases; bases with no gene match: 10. The CDR3 is 14 residues long. Germline V gene sequence: CDR1 MNHEY, CDR2 SMNVEV (reference sequence). CDR3 in amino acids: CASRNLLALDEQFF. CDR3 DNA sequence: TGTGCCAGCAGAAATTTACTAGCGCTCGATGAGCAGTTCTTC.

The table lists this clone with a few counts. This specimen includes other DNA sequences encoding the same CDR3. The rearrangement uses TRBV29-1 and TRBJ2-7, with 7 bases lining up with TRBD2. This CDR3 comprises 13 residues. Germline CDR1 is SQVTM and CDR2 is ANQGSEA. After removal of 3 bases from V and 1 base from J, the junction contained 3 bases not matched to a gene. CDR3 protein: CSVEGRGSYEQYF. DNA for the CDR3: TGCAGCGTTGAGGGGCGGGGGTCCTACGAGCAGTACTTC.

This rearrangement joins TRBV30 to TRBJ2-3; D may be TRBD1 (6 bases). This CDR3 has 14 residues. V was clipped by 1 base and J by 8 bases, with 16 bases between them. Germline V lookup: CDR1 GTSNPN, CDR2 SVGIG (reference sequence). Here the CDR3 reads CAWSGNRVGGTQYF. As DNA, the CDR3 is TGTGCCTGGAGTGGGAACAGGGTGGGTGGTACGCAGTATTTT. Looking up the rest from reference TRBV30 and TRBJ2-3 gives the full variable domain: SQTIHQWPATLVQPVGSPLSLECTVEGTSNPNLYWYRQAAGRGLQLLFYSVGIGQISSEVPQNLSASRPQDRQFILSSKKLLLSDSGFYLCAWSGNRVGGTQYFGPGTRLTVL.

This clone showed up just once. This sequence joins TRBV10-3 and TRBJ2-7; 12 bases are a match to TRBD2. The CDR3 runs 19 residues. The V gene's germline CDR1 is ENHRY and CDR2 SYGVKD. V dropped 8 bases and J dropped 1; count of bases not matched to a gene: 18. This chain's CDR3 is CAIVSRGASGRARSYEQYF. The CDR3 DNA reads TGTGCCATCGTATCCCGGGGGGCTAGCGGGAGGGCCCGGTCCTACGAGCAGTACTTC.

This clone was seen a few times. The rearrangement joins TRBV5-8 to TRBJ1-1; D possibly corresponds to TRBD1 (5 bases). V was trimmed by 5 bases and J by 0 bases, leaving 11 bases between them. The germline V gene encodes CDR1 SGHTS and CDR2 YDEGEE. The CDR3 spans 14 residues. CDR3 in amino acids: CASRSGLMNTEAFF. The CDR3 DNA sequence: TGTGCCAGCAGATCGGGACTTATGAACACTGAAGCTTTCTTT.

CDR3 DNA sequence: TGTGCCAGCAGTGCGTACAGGGGAAACACTGAAGCTTTCTTT. It translates to CASSAYRGNTEAFF. The chain uses TRBV28 and TRBJ1-1, with 7 bases matching TRBD1. Germline CDR1 reads MDHEN; CDR2 reads SYDVKM. The CDR3 sequence is 14 residues long. After removal of 5 bases from V and 2 bases from J, the junction contained 5 bases not matched to a gene. Variable domain in full (rest from reference TRBV28 and TRBJ1-1): DVKVTQSSRYLVKRTGEKVFLECVQDMDHENMFWYRQDPGLGLRLIYFSYDVKMKEKGDIPEGYSVSREKKERFSLILESASTNQTSMYLCASSAYRGNTEAFFGQGTRLTVV.

The chain couples TRBV11-2 to TRBJ2-5; TRBD2 aligns across 10 bases. In germline, CDR1 is SGHAT, CDR2 FQNNGV. V trimming: 3 bases; J trimming: 5 bases; junction bases outside the gene matches: 9. CDR3 length: 16 amino acids. The DNA of the CDR3 is TGTGCCAGCAGCTTGGCACTAGCGGGGCCTGCGGAGACCCAGTACTTC. It specifies CASSLALAGPAETQYF.

This clone was found a few times. This chain joins TRBV19 and TRBJ2-7, with D perhaps TRBD1 or TRBD2 (7 bases each). Trimming took 1 base from V and 7 from J, leaving 14 bases between them. The CDR3 consists of 14 residues. CDR1 and CDR2 from the germline V gene are LNHDA and SQIVND (reference sequence). DNA for the CDR3: TGTGCCAGTAGTATAGGTGCAGGGGGAGGGGAGCAGTACTTC. Amino acid sequence: CASSIGAGGGEQYF.

V and J are TRBV18 and TRBJ2-5; TRBD1 matches 10 bases. Germline CDR1 reads KGHSH; CDR2 reads LQKENI. The CDR3 loop spans 18 amino acids. Trimming took 1 base from V and 2 from J; bases not matched to a gene: 10. The CDR3 here is CASSPRSGTGAYQETQYF. CDR3 DNA: TGTGCCAGCTCACCACGCTCCGGGACAGGGGCTTATCAAGAGACCCAGTACTTC.

This chain links TRBV7-9 with TRBJ2-2; D may be TRBD1 (5 bases). This CDR3 comprises 15 residues. Germline CDR1 is SEHNR and CDR2 is FQNEAQ (reference sequence). V lost 3 bases and J lost 4, with 12 bases in between. The CDR3 nucleotides read TGTGCCAGCAGCTTGATAGGGGCGGTCACCGGGGAGCTGTTTTTT. This gives the protein CASSLIGAVTGELFF. Full variable domain (remainder filled in from reference TRBV7-9 and TRBJ2-2): DTGVSQNPRHKITKRGQNVTFRCDPISEHNRLYWYRQTLGQGPEFLTYFQNEAQLEKSRLLSDRFSAERPKGSFSTLEIQRTEQGDSAMYLCASSLIGAVTGELFFGEGSRLTVL.